This T cell receptor beta chain is drawn from a study of blood T cell repertoires in COVID-19. Overall study: COVID-19 samples from acute and convalescent phases originated in the United States, Italy and Spain.

Participants reported their clinical history, and cohort assignment relied on those reports. The repertoire was sequenced with immunoSEQ multiplex PCR; TCRdb's copy has only in-frame clones and lacks some. The table lists a few hundred thousand clones, about 90% of them singletons. The source of this sequence is a human donor in a cohort exposed to, infected with or recovered from COVID-19 (not recorded which). The donor label of this sample is uncertain. Sequenced input: PBMCs or T cells enriched from blood (not recorded which).

The CDR3 sequence is CASSLSDRTSYGYTF. CDR3 coding DNA: TGTGCCAGCTCACTATCGGACAGGACAAGCTATGGCTACACCTTC. J is TRBJ1-2 and V is TRBV18; 7 bases are a match to TRBD1. The CDR3 runs to 15 residues. In germline, CDR1 is KGHSH, CDR2 LQKENI. V shed 4 bases, J shed 4 bases, and the junction held 9 bases outside the gene matches.